Following are 4 T cell receptor beta chains from one sample sequenced in a study of CD4+ T cells in melanoma. This table comes from immunoSEQ multiplex PCR, and its TCRdb copy is limited to in-frame clones, with some not included. The top ten hold roughly 9.8% of the sample, which has over 9,000 clones, 60% to 80% seen once. Material for sequencing was cells from a culture (not recorded whether cultured in vitro). Every receptor here comes from a human donor with melanoma.

The chain links TRBV5-4 to TRBJ2-1, with 9 bases lining up with TRBD2. The CDR3 totals 16 residues. V shed 2 bases and J 0 bases; nucleotides not matched to a gene: 3. CDR1 is SGHNT, CDR2 YYREEE, per germline (reference sequence). CDR3: CASSFGGGASYNEQFF. For the CDR3, the DNA is TGTGCCAGCAGCTTCGGCGGGGGGGCCTCCTACAATGAGCAGTTCTTC. Complete variable domain (other parts from reference TRBV5-4 and TRBJ2-1): ETGVTQSPTHLIKTRGQQVTLRCSSQSGHNTVSWYQQALGQGPQFIFQYYREEENGRGNFPPRFSGLQFPNYSSELNVNALELDDSALYLCASSFGGGASYNEQFFGPGTRLTVL.

The CDR3: CASSLIGPTDSGNTIYF. For the CDR3, the DNA is TGTGCCAGCAGCTTAATTGGCCCGACGGACTCTGGAAACACCATATATTTT. The chain is built from TRBV7-3 and TRBJ1-3; D not resolved. V was clipped by 1 base and J by 0 bases, with 13 bases between them. The V gene's germline CDR1 is SGHTA and CDR2 FQGTGA. The CDR3 totals 17 residues.

The chain is built from TRBV7-3 and TRBJ2-5, with D perhaps matching TRBD1 (5 bases). The V end was cut by 0 bases, the J end by 1 base, with 6 bases between. CDR1 is SGHTA, CDR2 FQGTGA, per germline. The CDR3 contains 14 residues. This CDR3 is CASSLTGPQETQYF. As DNA, the CDR3 is TGTGCCAGCAGCTTAACGGGGCCCCAAGAGACCCAGTACTTC.

The rearrangement uses TRBV21-1 and TRBJ1-2; the D call of TRBD1 is as the table states it, not checked on the DNA. TRBV21-1 is annotated as a pseudogene. CDR3 length: 13 amino acids. CDR3: CASSERQDYGYTF. The CDR3, as DNA: TGTGCCAGCAGCGAACGACAGGATTATGGCTACACCTTC.